Listed here is a single T cell receptor (beta chain). No antigen is known for it. With 0 bases removed from V and 3 bases from J, the gap between germline ends came to 12 bases. Germline V gene lookup returns CDR1 KGHSH and CDR2 LQKENI. The CDR3 covers 15 residues. Assay used: immunoSEQ multiplex PCR; TCRdb lists only in-frame clones, some missing. Here the sample spans around 23,000 clones, 70% to 90% being singletons. This record belongs to a study of T cells in localized non-small cell lung cancer. Findings and caveats of the study: Median detection of top 100 tumor clones in adjacent lung was around 60 clones. Highest T cell clonality was seen in uninvolved adjacent lung, surpassing that measured in tumor. In the blood, greater T cell density corresponded to longer overall survival. Because sequencing included only one region (of the tumor), heterogeneity remains possible.

This sequence originates from a male donor older than 55 with stage II lung adenocarcinoma. V usage is TRBV18 and J usage is TRBJ2-7, with a weak D call TRBD2 (6 bases). The sample here was peripheral blood mononuclear cells, taken before any cancer treatment. The CDR3 region has the DNA TGTGCCAGCTCACCACCTTCCGGGAGAGACTACGAGCAGTACTTC. The encoded protein is CASSPPSGRDYEQYF.